The clone carrying this T cell receptor beta chain appeared many times. Its antigen is unknown. The sample is drawn from a study of T cells in Graves' hyperthyroidism and ophthalmopathy. Points from the study as a whole: Blood also carried most thyroid clonotypes expanded above 0.001.

Germline CDR1 is MNHEY and CDR2 is SMNVEV (reference sequence). V gave up 7 bases and J gave up 12 bases, with 21 bases separating them. The CDR3 loop spans 13 amino acids. RNA transcripts yielded amplified TCR beta CDR3 regions. HTBI primers were the set used in a first-round RT-PCR of the TCR CDR3. One entry per CDR3 protein results from TCRdb running MiXCR on the multiplex PCR reads. The table has roughly 740,000 distinct CDR3 sequences, roughly 17% seen once. Graves' hyperthyroidism was deemed stable absent ophthalmopathy progression within 18 months. Criteria for exclusion of patients were uncontrolled infection, other autoimmune disease, pregnancy or lactation.

This chain connects TRBV27 to TRBJ1-1; D perhaps matches TRBD1 (6 bases). This clonotype was obtained from a man aged 18 to 29 with Graves' hyperthyroidism. The sample was blood. The CDR3 DNA reads as TGTGCCAGCAAGGTACTTAGGGGTCAGGGGACTTTCTTT. Its protein is CASKVLRGQGTFF.